This T cell receptor beta chain was found in a study of T cell changes during pregnancy in multiple sclerosis. Assay used: immunoSEQ multiplex PCR; TCRdb lists only in-frame clones, some missing. The sample consists of approximately 130,000 clones, over 85% of them appearing once. The CDR3 covers 16 residues. CDR1 and CDR2 from the germline V gene are SGHNT and YYREEE (reference sequence). V lost 0 bases, J lost 7 bases, and 9 bases stayed unmatched. Sequenced material: peripheral blood, taken before pregnancy. The chain couples TRBV5-4 to TRBJ1-2; 10 positions match TRBD1. The origin of this receptor is a female donor with multiple sclerosis, enrolled in a pregnancy study. CDR3 DNA: TGTGCCAGCAGCTTGGTTGGGAGACAGGGGGCGCTTGGCTACACCTTC. Protein sequence: CASSLVGRQGALGYTF.